This passage covers 22 T cell receptor beta chains from one sample sequenced in a study of human T cells and chemical hapten exposure. TCRdb redid the calling of the RACE reads with MiXCR, one entry per CDR3 protein. Of just over 80,000 distinct CDR3 sequences listed, approximately 12% are singletons. The sample's time point: patch test 1, 2 weeks after DPC sensitization. Treatment described: therapeutic diphenylcyclopropenone sensitization with weekly scalp DPC. The sequencing used whole blood, collected in connection with sensitization to the hapten diphenylcyclopropenone (DPC). The receptors were gathered from a woman aged 45 to 65 with alopecia areata. Some clones in this sample may be carry-over from other donors' samples.

Ten or more counts support this clonotype. The V call is TRBV7-9, the J call TRBJ1-1; TRBD1 agrees at 7 bases. With V trimmed by 7 bases and J by 1 base, 3 bases remained unmatched. CDR3 size: 13 residues. CDR1 is SEHNR, CDR2 FQNEAQ, per germline (reference sequence). The CDR3 protein is CASTRTGNTEAFF. CDR3 coding DNA: TGTGCCAGCACCAGGACAGGGAACACTGAAGCTTTCTTT.

This clonotype came up a few times. The chain recombines TRBV3-1 with TRBJ2-7; 7 nucleotides align to TRBD2. Looked up from germline, CDR1 is LGHDT and CDR2 is YNNKEL (reference sequence). V gave up 1 base and J gave up 3 bases; unmatched junction bases: 6. The CDR3 totals 15 residues. The chain's CDR3 is CASSQGVAGVYEQYF. The CDR3 DNA follows: TGTGCCAGCAGCCAAGGAGTCGCGGGAGTCTACGAGCAGTACTTC.

V and J are TRBV20-1 and TRBJ2-4; tentative D call: TRBD2 (7 bases). The CDR3 totals 18 residues. Trimming stripped 2 bases from V and 1 base from J, with 21 bases between. Germline lookup yields CDR1 DFQATT and CDR2 SNEGSKA (reference sequence). The CDR3 sequence is CSARYQGGAAAAKNIQYF. The CDR3, as DNA: TGCAGTGCTAGATATCAAGGGGGGGCCGCCGCCGCCAAAAACATTCAGTACTTC.

This clonotype was counted at least ten times. The CDR3 nucleotides are TGTGCCAGCAGTTACAAAGGACAGATAGAAGCTTTCTTT. Translating it yields CASSYKGQIEAFF. The gene calls are TRBV6-6 and TRBJ1-1, with a weak D call TRBD1 (6 bases). This CDR3 spans 13 amino acids. Germline V gene sequence: CDR1 MNHNY, CDR2 SVGAGI (reference sequence). With 2 bases removed from V and 8 bases from J, the gap between germline ends came to 12 bases.

The chain has TRBV4-2 and TRBJ2-7, with 7 bases that match TRBD1. V shed 1 base, J shed 7 bases, and the junction held 10 bases outside the gene matches. The CDR3 runs to 15 residues. Germline lookup yields CDR1 LGHNA and CDR2 YNFKEQ. This CDR3 reads CASSQVGTGAWEQYF. CDR3 bases: TGTGCCAGCAGCCAAGTGGGAACAGGGGCTTGGGAGCAGTACTTC.

This clonotype was detected ten times or more. The V call is TRBV13, the J call TRBJ2-7; the match to TRBD1 covers 11 bases. Looked up from germline, CDR1 is PRHDT and CDR2 is FYEKMQ (reference sequence). J was trimmed by 2 bases and V by 5 bases; bases with no gene match: 5. There are 15 residues in the CDR3. CDR3 loop: CASSQPGQGAYEQYF. The CDR3 DNA sequence: TGTGCCAGCAGCCAACCGGGACAGGGGGCCTACGAGCAGTACTTC.

The table lists this clonotype with a few counts. The rearrangement links TRBV6-5 to TRBJ1-6, with 7 nucleotides matching TRBD1. The CDR3 has 15 amino acids. The trim removed 4 bases at V and 7 bases at J, leaving 7 bases unmatched. Germline CDR1 and CDR2: MNHEY and SVGAGI. The CDR3 loop reads CASSFDGQANSPLHF. CDR3 DNA sequence: TGTGCCAGCAGTTTCGACGGACAGGCCAATTCACCCCTCCACTTT.

This clonotype has a handful of counts. The CDR3 protein is CASSFRDLTYEQYF. In DNA form, the CDR3 reads TGTGCCAGCAGCTTCCGGGATCTTACCTACGAGCAGTACTTC. The rearrangement uses TRBV28 and TRBJ2-7; possibly TRBD2 for D (5 bases). The CDR3 loop spans 14 amino acids. Germline V gene lookup returns CDR1 MDHEN and CDR2 SYDVKM. V lost 6 bases, J lost 2 bases, and 14 bases lay in between.

Comment on this clonotype: A much larger clone differs by one base, so this may be a read error. The rearrangement joins TRBV13 to TRBJ2-1; TRBD2 matches at 7 bases. From germline, CDR1 is PRHDT and CDR2 FYEKMQ (reference sequence). Germline trimming cut 4 bases from V and 0 bases from J; bases unmatched to any gene: 30. CDR3 size: 24 residues. The chain's CDR3 is CASSSLKLWEGSKREGSSYNEQFF. The CDR3 DNA is TGTGCCAGCAGCTCGTTAAAACTCTGGGAAGGCAGCAAGAGGGAGGGGAGCTCCTACAATGAGCAGTTCTTC.

The J gene is TRBJ1-1, the V gene TRBV3-1; D is possibly TRBD1 (6 bases). This CDR3 contains 15 residues. The V gene lost 3 bases and the J gene lost 3 bases, with 14 bases spanning the gap. Looked up from germline, CDR1 is LGHDT and CDR2 is YNNKEL (reference sequence). CDR3 residues: CASSHKGGGHTEAFF. The CDR3 nucleotides read TGTGCCAGCAGCCACAAAGGAGGGGGTCACACTGAAGCTTTCTTT. Full variable domain (outside the CDR3, taken from reference TRBV3-1 and TRBJ1-1): DTAVSQTPKYLVTQMGNDKSIKCEQNLGHDTMYWYKQDSKKFLKIMFSYNNKELIINETVPNRFSPKSPDKAHLNLHINSLELGDSAVYFCASSHKGGGHTEAFFGQGTRLTVV.

The chain uses TRBV5-4 and TRBJ2-3; TRBD1 matches 7 bases. This CDR3 spans 14 amino acids. Trimming at V came to 5 bases and at J to 1 base, leaving 4 bases not matched to a gene. Germline lookup yields CDR1 SGHNT and CDR2 YYREEE (reference sequence). CDR3 DNA: TGTGCCAGCAGACGGACAGGCCGCACAGATACGCAGTATTTT. Protein product: CASRRTGRTDTQYF.

The chain is built from TRBV28 and TRBJ2-2, with D possibly matching TRBD2 (6 bases). Germline V gene data show CDR1 as MDHEN and CDR2 as SYDVKM. The length of the CDR3 is 14 residues. Trimming cost V 7 bases and J 11 bases, with 20 bases left between them. The CDR3: CASTINPEEGELFF. DNA of the CDR3: TGTGCCAGCACAATTAATCCGGAGGAGGGTGAGCTGTTTTTT.

This clonotype was observed a few times. The rearrangement links TRBV15 to TRBJ1-1; D gene unclear. CDR3 length equals 12 residues. CDR1 and CDR2 (germline): LNHNV, YYDKDF (reference sequence). Trimming left V 1 base short and J 10 bases short, with 10 bases between. CDR3 coding DNA: TGTGCCACCAGCAGAGGTGAGGGAACAGCTTTCTTT. Its protein is CATSRGEGTAFF.

The chain combines TRBV6-1 with TRBJ1-4, with 8 bases lining up with TRBD1. The CDR3 is made up of 14 amino acids. Germline CDR1 reads MNHNS; CDR2 reads SASEGT. Trimming removed 2 bases from V and 11 bases from J; junction bases left unmatched: 7. Here the CDR3 DNA reads TGTGCCAGCAGTGAACCCGGGACAGGCGGGAAACTGTTTTTT. Translated: CASSEPGTGGKLFF.

This clonotype was picked up many times. V gene TRBV18 combines with J gene TRBJ2-5; D call uncertain. The germline gives CDR1 KGHSH, CDR2 LQKENI. Trimming pared 1 base from V and 1 base from J, leaving 7 bases between. CDR3 length equals 14 residues. CDR3 nucleotides: TGTGCCAGCTCACCACGGCAGGCCCAAGAGACCCAGTACTTC. Translated, it gives CASSPRQAQETQYF.

Only a few counts were recorded for this clonotype. The rearrangement joins TRBV7-2 to TRBJ1-6; D may be TRBD1 (5 bases). This CDR3 has 15 residues. Trimming cost V 5 bases and J 7 bases, with 15 bases left between them. The germline V gene encodes CDR1 SGHTA and CDR2 FQGNSA. The CDR3 DNA follows: TGTGCCAGCAGCACTAGTGGGGCTGTGAATTCACCCCTCCACTTT. It translates to CASSTSGAVNSPLHF.

There are many counts of this clonotype. The chain joins TRBV5-1 to TRBJ2-7; 7 bases map to TRBD1. This CDR3 has 14 amino acids. With V trimmed by 4 bases and J by 2 bases, 6 bases remained unmatched. CDR1 and CDR2 (germline): SGHRS, YFSETQ. The CDR3 loop reads CASSIRQGPYEQYF. The CDR3 nucleotides are TGCGCCAGCAGCATACGACAGGGTCCCTACGAGCAGTACTTC.

This clonotype appeared many times. The chain combines TRBV3-1 with TRBJ1-1; tentative D call: TRBD1 (6 bases). Germline V gene sequence: CDR1 LGHDT, CDR2 YNNKEL (reference sequence). Trimming removed 4 bases at V and 8 bases at J, with 14 bases between. This CDR3 spans 13 amino acids. CDR3 loop: CASSRIGGQEAFF. In DNA form, the CDR3 reads TGTGCCAGCAGCCGGATCGGGGGGCAAGAAGCTTTCTTT.

This clonotype was seen only a few times. The chain employs TRBV6-6 and TRBJ2-1; D is unclear. The CDR3 is 14 residues long. CDR1 MNHNY and CDR2 SVGAGI come from the germline V gene (reference sequence). Trimming shortened V by 7 bases and J by 1 base, and 11 bases separated the two germline ends. DNA for the CDR3: TGTGCCAGCAAGTCTACCGGATCCTACAATGAGCAGTTCTTC. It is translated as CASKSTGSYNEQFF.

V and J are TRBV7-8 and TRBJ2-1, with D perhaps matching TRBD1 or TRBD2 (5 bases each). The germline gives CDR1 SGHVS, CDR2 FQNEAQ. V was shortened by 4 bases and J by 6 bases, with 22 bases between the two germline ends. This CDR3 spans 17 amino acids. In nucleotides, the CDR3 is TGTGCCAGCAGCTCCACCCCCGGGACCCCCATGAGCAATGAGCAGTTCTTC. Encoded protein: CASSSTPGTPMSNEQFF.

V usage is TRBV10-2 and J usage is TRBJ1-1, with 10 bases identical to TRBD1. This CDR3 is built from 13 residues. V lost 9 bases, J lost 5 bases, and 6 bases stayed unmatched. Germline CDR1 is WSHSY and CDR2 is SAAADI. DNA of the CDR3: TGCGCCAGTGTGACAGGGGGCCTTACTGAAGCTTTCTTT. Protein: CASVTGGLTEAFF.

This clonotype was recorded many times. The chain carries TRBV18 and TRBJ2-7; 9 positions agree with TRBD1. V lost 3 bases and J lost 4; bases outside the gene matches: 7. Germline V gene sequence: CDR1 KGHSH, CDR2 LQKENI. This CDR3 is 15 amino acids long. CDR3 residues: CASSPQGTGPYEQYF. CDR3 bases: TGTGCCAGCTCACCGCAAGGGACAGGGCCGTACGAGCAGTACTTC.